Listed below are T cell receptor beta chains from one sample, sequenced in a study of blood T cells in healthy people across ages. In TCRdb, the 5' RACE reads were re-called with MiXCR into one record per CDR3 protein. The sample includes 1.8 million or so distinct CDR3 sequences, around 42% of them seen just once. Sequenced sample: blood. These receptors were collected from a human donor in good health. CDR3s include the opening cysteine and the closing phenylalanine or tryptophan. D genes are given only for firm matches. The size field is filled for only some rows; it gives once, few, many or a size class.

CDR3nt	CDR3aa	len	j_gene	v_gene	d_gene	abundance
TGTGCCAGCAGCTTAAACCCGACAGGGGAGGATGACAATCAGCCCCGGCATTTT	CASSLNPTGEDDNQPRHF	18	TRBJ1-5	TRBV7-6	TRBD1	.
TGTGCCAGCAGTGAGGGAGGGGACCAGTGTGACGAGCAGTACTTC	CASSEGGDQCDEQYF	15	TRBJ2-7	TRBV2	TRBD2	few
TGCAGTGCTAGACCGACAGGGTTTAGCTATAATTCACCCCTCCACTTT	CSARPTGFSYNSPLHF	16	TRBJ1-6	TRBV20-1	TRBD1	.
TGTGCCAGCAGCTTGGGGACAGCCCAAGAGACCCAGTACTTC	CASSLGTAQETQYF	14	TRBJ2-5	TRBV5-1	TRBD1	many
TGTGCCAGCAGCCCCTTGCCCACAACTAATGAAAAACTGTTTTTT	CASSPLPTTNEKLFF	15	TRBJ1-4	TRBV5-5	.	.
TGTGCCGCTGCTCGGGGCCACCCCACAGATACGCAGTATTTT	CAAARGHPTDTQYF	14	TRBJ2-3	TRBV10-3	.	.
TGTGCCAGTAGTATGGACTCACAGGGGAGGGAGACCCAGTACTTC	CASSMDSQGRETQYF	15	TRBJ2-5	TRBV19	.	.
TGTGCCAGCAGCCCACTAATTAACACCGGGGAGCTGTTTTTT	CASSPLINTGELFF	14	TRBJ2-2	TRBV7-3	.	few
TGTGCCAGCAATGGCAGGGGCGACTTTGGCTATGGCTACACCTTC	CASNGRGDFGYGYTF	15	TRBJ1-2	TRBV28	.	few
TGTGCCAGCAGCCCCCAAGCCCACAGCTATGGCTACACCTTC	CASSPQAHSYGYTF	14	TRBJ1-2	TRBV9	.	.
TGTGCCAGCAGCTTAGCGGGACAGGGGACTAATTCTCCCTATGGCTACACCTTC	CASSLAGQGTNSPYGYTF	18	TRBJ1-2	TRBV7-6	TRBD1	.
TGTGCCAGCAGCCCAAGGATAGACACTGAAGCTTTCTTT	CASSPRIDTEAFF	13	TRBJ1-1	TRBV7-2	.	.
TGTGCCAGCAGTGAAGACCAAAGGGGCACAGATACGCGGTATTTT	CASSEDQRGTDTRYF	15	TRBJ2-3	TRBV2	.	.
TGTGCCAGCAGTTACTCGATTGAGGACAGGGCGTATCCCTACTCCTACGAGCAGTACTTC	CASSYSIEDRAYPYSYEQYF	20	TRBJ2-7	TRBV6-5	TRBD1	.
TGTGCCAGCAGCGTAGAGCTAGGGAACTATGGCTACACCTTC	CASSVELGNYGYTF	14	TRBJ1-2	TRBV9	.	.
TGTGCCAGCACCTACGGAAGAGGGGCTCAATACGAGCAGTACTTC	CASTYGRGAQYEQYF	15	TRBJ2-7	TRBV6-5	.	.
TGCAGTGCGCGGACAGCTTCTAACTATGGCTACACCTTC	CSARTASNYGYTF	13	TRBJ1-2	TRBV20-1	.	.
TGCGCCAGCAGCTTGGCCACTGTCTCATATGGCTACACCTTC	CASSLATVSYGYTF	14	TRBJ1-2	TRBV5-1	.	few
TGTGCCAGCAGCCCGGGACAGAGACGCCAAGAGACCCGGTACTTC	CASSPGQRRQETRYF	15	TRBJ2-5	TRBV7-9	TRBD1	few
TGTGCCAGCACCTGGGACGAGAACAATGAGCAGTTCTTC	CASTWDENNEQFF	13	TRBJ2-1	TRBV6-2/TRBV6-3	.	once
TGCAGTGCCCATCTAGGAGCTAACTATGGCTACACCTTC	CSAHLGANYGYTF	13	TRBJ1-2	TRBV20-1	.	.
TGTGCCAGCAGCTTAGCTCGGGGTGAGCAGTTCTTC	CASSLARGEQFF	12	TRBJ2-1	TRBV7-9	.	many
TGTGCCAGCAGCGTAGAAAGGACGCAATTGGGGGTAGATACGCAGTATTTT	CASSVERTQLGVDTQYF	17	TRBJ2-3	TRBV9	.	.
TGTGCCAGCAGCTCAAGACCGGGACAGGACAACAATGAGCAGTTCTTC	CASSSRPGQDNNEQFF	16	TRBJ2-1	TRBV7-2	TRBD1	few
TGTGCCAGCAGCTCTGCCCGGGACAGGGGGCTGGATACGCAGTATTTT	CASSSARDRGLDTQYF	16	TRBJ2-3	TRBV13	TRBD1	few
TGTGCCAGCAGTTCCTCCTTCCATACGCCGAACACTGAAGCTTTCTTT	CASSSSFHTPNTEAFF	16	TRBJ1-1	TRBV12-3/TRBV12-4	.	.
TGTGCCAGCAGCTTGACAGGGGTGAACACTGAAGCTTTCTTT	CASSLTGVNTEAFF	14	TRBJ1-1	TRBV12-3/TRBV12-4	TRBD1	many
TGTGCTAGCAGCTTAGGTGGACAGGGGGAAGAGACCCAGTACTTC	CASSLGGQGEETQYF	15	TRBJ2-5	TRBV7-7	TRBD1	few
TGTGCCAGCAGCGCAGGGGGAACCAATCAGCCCCAGCATTTT	CASSAGGTNQPQHF	14	TRBJ1-5	TRBV27	TRBD1	.
TGTGCCAGCAGGGTAGATGCGGACAGGGAAAACATTCGGTACTTC	CASRVDADRENIRYF	15	TRBJ2-4	TRBV6-2/TRBV6-3	TRBD1	.
TGTGCCAGCAGCTTTGGGTCGGGGGACACAGATACGCAGTATTTT	CASSFGSGDTDTQYF	15	TRBJ2-3	TRBV11-2	.	.
TGTGCCAGTAGTGGAACAGGGAATAGCAATCAGCCCCAGCATTTT	CASSGTGNSNQPQHF	15	TRBJ1-5	TRBV19	.	few
TGCAGTGCCGTCTCTGGGGCCAACGTCCTGACTTTC	CSAVSGANVLTF	12	TRBJ2-6	TRBV20-1	.	.
TGCAGCGGGAGACAACCGATGAACACTGAAGCTTTCTTT	CSGRQPMNTEAFF	13	TRBJ1-1	TRBV29-1	.	.
TGTGCCACCAGTATTGAAGTTTACTCCTACGACGAGCAGTACTTC	CATSIEVYSYDEQYF	15	TRBJ2-7	TRBV24-1	.	.
TGCGCCAGCAGCCATGGTGCATCGTGGTCCTACAATGAGCAGTTCTTC	CASSHGASWSYNEQFF	16	TRBJ2-1	TRBV4-3	.	few
TGCAGTGCCCAGGACCCCCTTTCTAGCACAGATACGCAGTATTTT	CSAQDPLSSTDTQYF	15	TRBJ2-3	TRBV20-1	.	.
TGTGCCAGCAGTTTGCGGCAGATTTCTAACTATGGCTACACCTTC	CASSLRQISNYGYTF	15	TRBJ1-2	TRBV28	.	.